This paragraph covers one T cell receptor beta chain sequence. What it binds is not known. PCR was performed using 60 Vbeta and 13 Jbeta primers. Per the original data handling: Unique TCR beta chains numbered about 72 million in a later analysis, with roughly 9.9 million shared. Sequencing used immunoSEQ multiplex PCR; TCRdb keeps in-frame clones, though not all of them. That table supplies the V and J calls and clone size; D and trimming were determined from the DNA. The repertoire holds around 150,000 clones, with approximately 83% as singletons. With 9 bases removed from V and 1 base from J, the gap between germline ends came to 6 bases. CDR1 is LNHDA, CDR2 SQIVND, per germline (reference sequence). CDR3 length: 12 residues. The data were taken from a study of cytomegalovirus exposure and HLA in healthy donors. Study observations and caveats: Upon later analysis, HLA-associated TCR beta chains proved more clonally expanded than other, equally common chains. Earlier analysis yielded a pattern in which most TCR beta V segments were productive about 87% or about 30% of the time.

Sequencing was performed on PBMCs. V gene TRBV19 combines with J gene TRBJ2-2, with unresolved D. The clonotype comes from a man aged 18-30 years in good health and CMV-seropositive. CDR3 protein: CASAQNTGELFF. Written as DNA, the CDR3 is TGTGCCAGCGCACAGAACACCGGGGAGCTGTTTTTT.